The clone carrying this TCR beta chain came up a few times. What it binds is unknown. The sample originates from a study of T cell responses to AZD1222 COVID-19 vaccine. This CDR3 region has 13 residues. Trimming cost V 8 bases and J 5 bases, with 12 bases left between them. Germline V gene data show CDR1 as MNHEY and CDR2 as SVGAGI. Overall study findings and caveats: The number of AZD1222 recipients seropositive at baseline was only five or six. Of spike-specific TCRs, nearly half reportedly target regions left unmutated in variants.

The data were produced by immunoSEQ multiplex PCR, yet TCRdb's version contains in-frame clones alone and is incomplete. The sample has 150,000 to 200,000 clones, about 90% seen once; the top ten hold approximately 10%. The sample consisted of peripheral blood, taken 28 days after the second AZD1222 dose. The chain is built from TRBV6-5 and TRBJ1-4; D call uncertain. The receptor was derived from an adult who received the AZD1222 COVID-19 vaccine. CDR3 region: CASREQRNEKLFF. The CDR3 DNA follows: TGTGCCAGCCGGGAACAGAGAAATGAAAAACTGTTTTTT.